This T cell receptor beta chain stems from a study of T cells of healthy individuals (dated by TCRdb to the late 2010s). Trimming accounts for 3 bases at V and 3 bases at J, while the number of junction bases matched to no gene is 4. From the cysteine through the phenylalanine, the CDR3 covers 16 amino acids. This entry keeps only the CDR3 DNA: 48 bases, framed from base 1. CDR1 and CDR2 are read off the germline V gene as SGHTA and FQGNSA. The library was produced with 5' RACE. Data came from an Illumina MiSeq. Clones were called with MiXCR by TCRdb after fastp trimmed the public reads at Q25, and only in-frame beta chains were retained. Entries are consolidated by CDR3 protein sequence, retaining the most common genes and DNA. Across this sample there are more than 85,000 distinct CDR3 sequences, with around 17% seen only once. Clones ranked in the top ten supply 6% to 8% of the sample. On this clonotype: Its antigen target is currently unknown. No quality values exist for individual bases; no much larger clone is one base distant.

The chain couples TRBV7-2 to TRBJ2-3; TRBD2 aligns with 12 central bases. The source of this sequence is a human donor in good health. CDR3 protein: CASSFKTSGGTDTQYF. The nucleotides are TGTGCCAGCAGCTTTAAAACTAGCGGGGGGACAGATACGCAGTATTTT. The reference TRBV7-2 and TRBJ2-3 proteins fill in what lies around the CDR3, so the full variable domain reads GAGVSQSPSNKVTEKGKDVELRCDPISGHTALYWYRQSLGQGLEFLIYFQGNSAPDKSGLPSDRFSAERTGGSVSTLTIQRTQQEDSAVYLCASSFKTSGGTDTQYFGPGTRLTVL.